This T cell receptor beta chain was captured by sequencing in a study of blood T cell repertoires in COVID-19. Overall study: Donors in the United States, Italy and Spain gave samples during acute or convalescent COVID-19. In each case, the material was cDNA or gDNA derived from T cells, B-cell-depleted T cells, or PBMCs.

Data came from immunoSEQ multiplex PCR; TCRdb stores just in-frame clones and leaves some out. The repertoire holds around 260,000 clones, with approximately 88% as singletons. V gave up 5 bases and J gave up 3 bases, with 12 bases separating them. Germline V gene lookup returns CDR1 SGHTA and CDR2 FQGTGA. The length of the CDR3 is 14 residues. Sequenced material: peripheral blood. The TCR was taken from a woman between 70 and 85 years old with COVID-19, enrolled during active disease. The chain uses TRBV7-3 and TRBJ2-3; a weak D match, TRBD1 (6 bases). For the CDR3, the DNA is TGTGCCAGCAGCACCAGGGGATGGACAGATACGCAGTATTTT. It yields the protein CASSTRGWTDTQYF.